This TCR beta chain is drawn from a study of blood T cell repertoires in COVID-19. Study at large: Samples representing acute and convalescent COVID-19 were sourced from the United States, Italy and Spain. PBMCs, B-cell-depleted T cells, or T cells were the source of the cDNA or gDNA that made up the material.

Authors' data handling: Amplification of reference gene primers was used by the study to estimate nucleated cell counts. Clones were sequenced by immunoSEQ multiplex PCR, and TCRdb holds only the in-frame ones, with some missing. V, J and clone size are those of that table, while D and trimming were read from the DNA. Of under 300,000 clones detected, around 90% appear once; the ten largest clones hold 2.1%. This clone was recorded a few times. This CDR3 spans 14 amino acids. The V end lost 5 bases, the J end lost 2 bases, and 12 bases lay between the germline ends. CDR1 and CDR2 from the germline V gene are SQVTM and ANQGSEA. Patients from Seattle were sampled longitudinally, starting during active infection.

The sequenced material came from peripheral blood. This sequence originates from an older woman with COVID-19, enrolled during active disease. The rearrangement links TRBV29-1 to TRBJ1-4; D call uncertain. Written as DNA, the CDR3 is TGCAGCGTTCTCGGGGTGCGTACTAATGAAAAACTGTTTTTT. Amino acids: CSVLGVRTNEKLFF.